This entry is about one TCR beta chain. The record originates from a study of blood T cell repertoires in COVID-19. Background on the study: The United States, Italy and Spain provided the acute and convalescent COVID-19 samples. From T cells, B-cell-depleted T cells, or PBMCs came the material, which was cDNA or gDNA.

In the original analysis: Amplification of reference gene primers provided the estimated nucleated cell counts. This table comes from immunoSEQ multiplex PCR, and its TCRdb copy is limited to in-frame clones, with some not included. That table is the source of V, J and clone size, and D and trimming were worked out from the DNA. The sample lists over 100,000 clones, more than 75% occurring once. Trimming cost V 0 bases and J 10 bases, with 6 bases left between them. Germline CDR1 is SGHRS and CDR2 is YFSETQ. The CDR3 totals 11 residues. Sequenced input: peripheral blood. The gene calls are TRBV5-1 and TRBJ2-3; the D gene is possibly TRBD2 (5 bases). The clonotype originates from a man in his fifties or sixties with acute or convalescent COVID-19. As DNA, the CDR3 is TGCGCCAGCAGCTTGGTGGGAGCGCAGTATTTT. It encodes CASSLVGAQYF.